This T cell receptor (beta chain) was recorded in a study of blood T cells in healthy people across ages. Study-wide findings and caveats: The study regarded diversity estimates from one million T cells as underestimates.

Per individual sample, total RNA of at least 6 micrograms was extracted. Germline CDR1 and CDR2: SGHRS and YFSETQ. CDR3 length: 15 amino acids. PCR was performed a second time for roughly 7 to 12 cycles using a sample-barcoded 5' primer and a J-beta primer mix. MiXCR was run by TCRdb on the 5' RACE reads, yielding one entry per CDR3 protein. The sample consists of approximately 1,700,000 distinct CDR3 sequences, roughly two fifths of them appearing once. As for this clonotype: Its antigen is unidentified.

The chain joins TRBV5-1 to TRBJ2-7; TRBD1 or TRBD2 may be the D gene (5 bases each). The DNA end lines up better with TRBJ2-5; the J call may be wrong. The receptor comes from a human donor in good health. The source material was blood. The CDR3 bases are TGCGCCAGCAGCACTGCACGGGACGGAGAAGAGACCCAGTACTTC. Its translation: CASSTARDGEETQYF.